This TCR beta chain was documented in a study of T-cell memory formation after mild COVID-19. Regarding the study as a whole: There were some responding clones in pre-infection memory, which suggested that cross-reactive memory had joined.

TCRdb passed the 5' RACE reads through MiXCR, listing each CDR3 protein once. The sample shows about 200,000 distinct CDR3 sequences, just over 9.5% of them seen only once. Looked up from germline, CDR1 is LGHNA and CDR2 is YSLEER. V lost 4 bases and J lost 2; bases outside the gene matches: 1. This CDR3 is 15 amino acids long. This clonotype was detected many times. What it recognizes is unknown. V is TRBV4-3 and J is TRBJ2-3; 12 positions agree with TRBD2. Material: PBMCs or a T cell subset sorted from them (not recorded which). This TCR derives from a young man who had mild COVID-19 (a few samples of this study predate the infection). Cell type and time point are not known. The chain's CDR3 is CASSRTSGVTDTQYF. The CDR3 coding sequence is TGCGCCAGCAGCCGGACTAGCGGGGTCACAGATACGCAGTATTTT.